The following is a T cell receptor beta chain sequence with its context. What this receptor recognizes is not known. No much larger clone exists at a distance of one base, and base qualities are not known. The source of the sample is a study of blood T cell repertoires in COVID-19 (dated by TCRdb to the early 2020s). Turning to the overall study: Samples from collaborators originated in the United States, Italy and Spain and spanned both the acute and convalescent phases of COVID-19. Where available, HLA class I and class II types were taken from metadata supplied by the sample provider and were not determined by assay-based typing. The dataset comprised deeply sampled blood TCRbeta repertoires from subjects exposed to, actively infected with, or recovered from COVID-19. Nearly every sample came with metadata listing a de-identified subject ID, COVID-19 status, age in years and sex. Samples came from the ongoing ImmuneRACE study (first 160 participants) plus 1,254 subjects from 6 global collaborators. The repertoires were released in a freely available public database meant as a resource for research on the immune response to SARS-CoV-2. The material from the prospective study consisted of cDNA or gDNA derived from T cells, B-cell-depleted T cells, or PBMCs. General findings and caveats noted by the study authors: The amount of clinical and demographic metadata varied by source and participant and was provided uncurated.

CDR1 and CDR2, per the germline V gene, are MNHEY and SVGAGI. From its cysteine to its phenylalanine, the CDR3 spans 15 amino acids. Just the 45-base CDR3 DNA is kept, in frame starting at base 1. V trim: 6 bases; J trim: 6 bases; unmatched bases: 10. TCRbeta CDR3 regions were amplified from genomic DNA by means of the immunoSEQ Assay, a bias-controlled multiplex PCR. Processing in the source paper ran as follows. Within the assay, amplification of reference gene primers was used to estimate how many nucleated cells each sample contained. Sequence reads were collapsed and filtered to measure the absolute abundance of every unique TCRbeta CDR3 rearrangement. For each sample, productive Simpson clonality was calculated by taking the square root of Simpson's diversity index across productive rearrangements. As stored in TCRdb, this immuneACCESS dataset retains in-frame rearrangements with V and J assigned. A fraction of the clones does not appear; measured against another copy, unresolved V genes explain less than half of the discrepancy, and the remainder lacks a known reason. That table gives V, J and clone size, and the DNA gave D and trimming. The sample table lists about 360,000 clones, around 87% of them with a count of one. The ten largest make up 1% to 1.5% of the sample.

Participants in the prospective study were enrolled through a virtual design, were aged roughly 18 to 100 years, and lived in approximately 24 United States geographic areas. In the prospective study, participants were assigned to cohorts based on the clinical history participants reported in a screening survey and a study questionnaire. For ImmuneRACE Cohort 3, a participant was defined as recovered based on two consecutive negative NP/OP PCR tests, clearance by a healthcare professional, or resolution of symptoms. Mobile phlebotomists in the prospective study collected whole blood, serum and a nasopharyngeal or oropharyngeal swab from every participant. Additional blood draws and questionnaires over an approximately 2-month period could optionally be provided by prospective study participants. Prospective study blood samples were shipped either frozen or at room temperature before DNA extraction.

The clonotype was recovered from a man aged 30 to 39 who had recovered from COVID-19. The chain couples TRBV6-5 to TRBJ1-5, with 8 bases aligning to TRBD1. Sequenced sample: PBMCs or T cells enriched from blood (not recorded which). The CDR3 here reads CASRGPGQGGQPQHF. Here is the DNA: TGTGCCAGCAGGGGGCCCGGACAGGGTGGTCAGCCCCAGCATTTT.